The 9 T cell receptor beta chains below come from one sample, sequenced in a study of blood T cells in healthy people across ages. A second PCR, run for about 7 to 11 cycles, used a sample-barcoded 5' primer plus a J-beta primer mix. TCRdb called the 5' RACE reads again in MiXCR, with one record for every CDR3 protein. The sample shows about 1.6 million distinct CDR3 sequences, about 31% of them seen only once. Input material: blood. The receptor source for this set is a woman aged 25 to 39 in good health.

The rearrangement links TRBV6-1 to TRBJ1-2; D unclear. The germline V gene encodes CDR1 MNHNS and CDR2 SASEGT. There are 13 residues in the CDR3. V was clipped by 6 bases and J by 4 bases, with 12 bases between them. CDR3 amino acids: CASRVAASYGYTF. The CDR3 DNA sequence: TGTGCCAGCAGAGTCGCGGCCTCCTATGGCTACACCTTC.

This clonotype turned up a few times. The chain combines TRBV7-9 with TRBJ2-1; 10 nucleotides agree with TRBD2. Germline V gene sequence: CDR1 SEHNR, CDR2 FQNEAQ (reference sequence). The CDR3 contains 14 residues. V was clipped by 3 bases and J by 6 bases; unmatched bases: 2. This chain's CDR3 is CASSFGLAVNEQFF. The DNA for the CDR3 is TGTGCCAGCAGCTTCGGACTAGCGGTCAATGAGCAGTTCTTC.

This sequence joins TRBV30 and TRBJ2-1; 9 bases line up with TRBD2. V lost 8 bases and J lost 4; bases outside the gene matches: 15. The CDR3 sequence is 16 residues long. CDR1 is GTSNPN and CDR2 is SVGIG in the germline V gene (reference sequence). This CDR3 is CAGRHPTSGRYNEQFF. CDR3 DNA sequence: TGTGCCGGGCGACATCCCACTAGCGGGCGTTACAATGAGCAGTTCTTC.

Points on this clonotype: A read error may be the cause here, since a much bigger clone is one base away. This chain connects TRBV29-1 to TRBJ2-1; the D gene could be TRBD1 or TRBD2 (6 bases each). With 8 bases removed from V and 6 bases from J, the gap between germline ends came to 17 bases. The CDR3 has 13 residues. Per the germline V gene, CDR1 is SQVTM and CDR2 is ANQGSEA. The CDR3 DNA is TGCAGCCTGGGGGGCAGGCGATGCAATGAGCAGTTCTTC. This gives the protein CSLGGRRCNEQFF.

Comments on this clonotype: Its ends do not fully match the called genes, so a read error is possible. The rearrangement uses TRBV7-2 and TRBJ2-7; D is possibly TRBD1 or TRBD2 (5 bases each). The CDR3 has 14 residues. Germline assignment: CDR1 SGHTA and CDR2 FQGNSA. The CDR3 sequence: CAGSSAGAYYEQYF. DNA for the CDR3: TGTGCCGGCAGCTCAGCCGGGGCCTACTACGAGCAGTACTTC. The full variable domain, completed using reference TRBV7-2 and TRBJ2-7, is GAGVSQSPSNKVTEKGKDVELRCDPISGHTALYWYRQSLGQGLEFLIYFQGNSAPDKSGLPSDRFSAERTGGSVSTLTIQRTQQEDSAVYLCAGSSAGAYYEQYFGPGTRLTVT.

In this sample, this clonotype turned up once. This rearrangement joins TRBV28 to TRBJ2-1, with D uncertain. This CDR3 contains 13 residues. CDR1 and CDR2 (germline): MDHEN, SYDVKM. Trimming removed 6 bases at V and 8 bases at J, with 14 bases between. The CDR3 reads CASSPSRIYEQFF. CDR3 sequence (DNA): TGTGCCAGCAGCCCCTCCCGTATCTATGAGCAGTTCTTC.

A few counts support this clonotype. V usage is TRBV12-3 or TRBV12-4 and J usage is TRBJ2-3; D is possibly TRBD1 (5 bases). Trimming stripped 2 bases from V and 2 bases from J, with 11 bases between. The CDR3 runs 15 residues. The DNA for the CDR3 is TGTGCCAGCAGTTTATCCGACAGCAACACAGATACGCAGTATTTT. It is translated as CASSLSDSNTDTQYF.

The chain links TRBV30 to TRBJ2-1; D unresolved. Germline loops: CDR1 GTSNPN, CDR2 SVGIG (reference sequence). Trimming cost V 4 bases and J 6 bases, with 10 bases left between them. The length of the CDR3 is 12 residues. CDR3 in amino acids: CAWTNLGNEQFF. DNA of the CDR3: TGTGCCTGGACGAACCTTGGCAATGAGCAGTTCTTC.

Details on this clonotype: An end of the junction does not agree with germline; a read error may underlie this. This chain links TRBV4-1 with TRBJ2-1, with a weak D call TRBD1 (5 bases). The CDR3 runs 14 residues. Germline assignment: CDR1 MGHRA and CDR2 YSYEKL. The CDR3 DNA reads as TGCGCCGGCAGCCGAGATCGGACAAACAATGAGCAGTTCTTC. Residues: CAGSRDRTNNEQFF.